This TCR beta chain is drawn from a study of cytotoxic CD8 clonotypes in ibrutinib-treated CLL. Study-level points and caveats: Baseline clonality was higher than in age-matched healthy donors and moved in step with circulating CD8+ T-cell counts.

This clone occurred many times. Its cognate antigen is unknown. This CDR3 comprises 18 residues. The V segment lost 0 bases and the J segment 4 bases; nucleotides outside the gene matches: 14. Germline CDR1 SEHNR, CDR2 FQNEAQ (reference sequence). TCRdb keeps only in-frame clones here, not all; method: immunoSEQ multiplex PCR. The repertoire has around 33,000 clones, over 45% of them found once; the top ten carry under 20%. This sequence originates from a human donor with chronic lymphocytic leukemia. The V gene is TRBV7-9, the J gene TRBJ2-7, with 8 bases identical to TRBD1. Sequenced material: PBMCs, taken before ibrutinib treatment. CDR3 sequence reads: CASSLAIADREARYEQYF. CDR3 sequence (DNA): TGTGCCAGCAGCTTAGCGATCGCGGACAGGGAAGCCCGTTACGAGCAGTACTTC.